A selection of T cell receptor beta chains follows, all from one sample in a study of CD8+CD57+ T cells in acquired aplastic anemia. TCRdb re-derived calls from the reads in MiXCR, one entry per CDR3 protein. Counted here are about 160,000 distinct CDR3 sequences, around 40% occurring once; the ten biggest clones make up about 1.1%. The sample comprised sorted CD4+, CD8+, or CD8+CD57+ T cells (not recorded which) from PBMCs. The origin of the receptors is a human donor in good health. The CDR3 runs from the conserved cysteine through the conserved F or W. D genes are given only for firm matches. Clone size appears in some rows only: once, few, many, or a class for an expanded clone.

>NA|TRBV24-1|TRBJ2-3|TRBD1
TGTGCCACCTCGGACAGGGATGGAACAGATACGCAGTATTTT
CATSDRDGTDTQYF
>NA|TRBV18|TRBJ1-2|NA
TGTGCCAGCTCACTTTTTGGACGGGATGGTAGCTATGGCTACACCTTC
CASSLFGRDGSYGYTF
>NA|TRBV19|TRBJ1-1|NA
TGTGCCAGTCGGGTGACGGATGAAGCTTTCTTT
CASRVTDEAFF
>many|TRBV7-8|TRBJ1-6|NA
TGTGCCAGCAGCGCTACCCGGGACGTCCTGTCACCCCTCCACTTT
CASSATRDVLSPLHF
>NA|TRBV4-2|TRBJ2-7|TRBD2
TGTGCCAGCAGCCAAGAGGGACTAGCGGACGAGCAGTACTTC
CASSQEGLADEQYF
>NA|TRBV13|TRBJ1-6|NA
TGTGCCAGCAGGATAAAGGGCGCCTATAATTCACCCCTCCACTTT
CASRIKGAYNSPLHF
>NA|TRBV7-3|TRBJ2-7|TRBD2
TGTGCCAGCAGTCCCTCATCCGGACTAGCGGCCTACGAGCAGTACTTC
CASSPSSGLAAYEQYF
>NA|TRBV10-1|TRBJ1-2|NA
TGCGCCAGCAGCGAGGAGGCCGGCAGGGGATCCCCCTTGTTTCTCTATGGCTACACCTTC
CASSEEAGRGSPLFLYGYTF
>NA|TRBV20-1|TRBJ1-1|NA
TGCAGTGCTAGACTGCAGCTAGATGAAGCTTTCTTT
CSARLQLDEAFF
>NA|TRBV19|TRBJ1-4|NA
TGTGCCAGTAGTATTCTCGAGGGGACTGAAAAACTGTTTTTT
CASSILEGTEKLFF
>few|TRBV20-1|TRBJ1-5|NA
TGCAGTGCTAACAGGGCCAATCAGCCCCAGCATTTT
CSANRANQPQHF
>NA|TRBV5-8|TRBJ1-5|NA
TGTGCCAGCAGCAAGGGGACGGCTAACAATCAGCCCCAGCATTTT
CASSKGTANNQPQHF
>many|TRBV14|TRBJ1-1|NA
TGTGCCAGCAGCCAAGACTCAGGGTGGAAAGCTTTCTTT
CASSQDSGWKAFF
>many|TRBV7-3|TRBJ2-7|NA
TGTGCCAGCAGCTCAGCGGCTGGGGGGACACAGCAGTACTTC
CASSSAAGGTQQYF
>many|TRBV7-9|TRBJ2-7|NA
TGTGCCAGCAGTCCTCACAGCCCGGGAATCTACGAGCAGTACTTC
CASSPHSPGIYEQYF
>many|TRBV10-3|TRBJ2-3|NA
TGTGCCATCAGTGTGGAGGGGCTTACAGATACGCAGTATTTT
CAISVEGLTDTQYF
>NA|TRBV12-3/TRBV12-4|TRBJ1-5|NA
TGTGCCAGCAGTTTAGCGCGTGGTGGGCAGCCCCAGCATTTT
CASSLARGGQPQHF
>NA|TRBV15|TRBJ1-6|TRBD1
TGTGCCACCAGCAGTACGACATCCGAAGGGGGCTCACCCCTCCACTTT
CATSSTTSEGGSPLHF
>many|TRBV20-1|TRBJ1-1|NA
TGCAGTGCTAGCGGGACCTATGAAGCTTTCTTT
CSASGTYEAFF
>many|TRBV5-1|TRBJ2-3|NA
TGCGCCAGCAGCTTGGCGCAGGGACTTGATACGCAGTATTTT
CASSLAQGLDTQYF
>NA|TRBV10-3|TRBJ2-7|NA
TGTGCCATTGGGGGAGGTCCCTACGAGCAGTACTTC
CAIGGGPYEQYF
>NA|TRBV7-8|TRBJ2-7|NA
TGTGCCAGCAGCTTCGGGGTGATGCAGTACTTC
CASSFGVMQYF
>few|TRBV5-1|TRBJ1-3|NA
TGCGCCAGCAGCGGGGGGACCGGAGGAAACACCATATATTTT
CASSGGTGGNTIYF
>many|TRBV6-1|TRBJ1-3|NA
TGTGCCAGCAGCAGGACAGTCTCTGGAAACACCATATATTTT
CASSRTVSGNTIYF
>many|TRBV7-2|TRBJ1-1|NA
TGTGCCAGCAGCCCGGCTGCGGGCCTTAACACTGAAGCTTTCTTT
CASSPAAGLNTEAFF
>NA|TRBV7-3|TRBJ2-4|NA
TGTGCCAGCAGCTACTTCCAGGGGCCCAAAAACATTCAGTACTTC
CASSYFQGPKNIQYF
>many|TRBV20-1|TRBJ2-7|NA
TGCAGTGCTAGAGGGGTGAGGGACCTCCCCGGAGAGCAGTACTTC
CSARGVRDLPGEQYF
>NA|TRBV6-1|TRBJ1-5|NA
TGTGCCAGCAGGGATAGCAAGCAGCCCCAGCATTTT
CASRDSKQPQHF
>NA|TRBV20-1|TRBJ2-3|TRBD2
TGCAGTGCTAGTCAACGGGAGGGCGGGGATACGCAGTATTTT
CSASQREGGDTQYF
>NA|TRBV28|TRBJ2-1|NA
TGTGCCAGCAGTTGGAGCAATGAGCAGTTCTTC
CASSWSNEQFF
>NA|TRBV12-3/TRBV12-4|TRBJ2-1|NA
TGTGCCAGCAGTTTCCGGAAGGGGGGGGGACCGAATGAGCAGTTCTTC
CASSFRKGGGPNEQFF
>many|TRBV5-1|TRBJ1-2|NA
TGCGCCAGCAGCTTGGGGGCAAACATCGCCCGTAGTTATGGCTACACCTTC
CASSLGANIARSYGYTF
>many|TRBV24-1|TRBJ1-5|NA
TGTGCCACCAGTGATAGCTCGCCGGGTAGCAATCAGCCCCAGCATTTT
CATSDSSPGSNQPQHF
>many|TRBV5-8|TRBJ1-6|NA
TGTGCCAGCAGCTCGGGGACCAGTGTCGATTCACCCCTCCACTTT
CASSSGTSVDSPLHF
>many|TRBV20-1|TRBJ2-1|TRBD2
TGCAGTGCTCAGACTAGCGCGATGGGGTTCTTC
CSAQTSAMGFF
>many|TRBV19|TRBJ2-2|NA
TGTGCCAGTGCTAGCTTGATCGGGGAGCTGTTTTTT
CASASLIGELFF
>NA|TRBV7-9|TRBJ2-7|TRBD1
TGTGCCAGCAGTCGGGACAGGGGGTCGGCCTACGAGCAGTACTTC
CASSRDRGSAYEQYF
>many|TRBV2|TRBJ1-5|NA
TGTGCCAGCAGTGAATGGACAGCCAATCAGCCCCAGCATTTT
CASSEWTANQPQHF
>NA|TRBV10-2|TRBJ1-1|TRBD1
TGCGCCAGCAGTGACCGGACAGGCTATAGTGAAGCTTCCTTT
CASSDRTGYSEASF
>NA|TRBV6-1|TRBJ1-5|NA
TGTGCCAGCAGGCTTAACAGGGATAGGAATCAGCCCCAGCATTTT
CASRLNRDRNQPQHF
>few|TRBV27|TRBJ2-2|NA
TGTGCCAGCAGTTTATACACAACGAACACCGGGGAGCTGTTTTTT
CASSLYTTNTGELFF
>many|TRBV19|TRBJ2-3|TRBD2
TGTGCCAGTAGCGCAGCGGGAGGAACAGATACGCAGTATTTT
CASSAAGGTDTQYF
>many|TRBV10-1|TRBJ2-3|TRBD2
TGCGCCAGCAGTGAAGGACTAGCGGGATATACGCAGTATTTT
CASSEGLAGYTQYF
>NA|TRBV14|TRBJ2-7|TRBD1
TGTGCCAGCAGCCAAGATCAGGGGACAGCTTACGAGCAGTACTTC
CASSQDQGTAYEQYF
>NA|TRBV10-3|TRBJ1-6|NA
TGTGCCCTACGGGAGGAGACAGGTTCACCCCTCCACTTT
CALREETGSPLHF
>once|TRBV19|TRBJ2-5|NA
TGTGCCAGTAGTATTGGGTGGGGCGCACCCCAAGAGACCCAGTACTTC
CASSIGWGAPQETQYF
>many|TRBV2|TRBJ1-1|NA
TGTGCCAGCGGGGGACTCATTGGGACTGAAGCTTTCTTT
CASGGLIGTEAFF